This T cell receptor beta chain was recorded in a study of blood T cell repertoires in COVID-19. People in the exposed group encountered a COVID-19 case within 2 weeks before entering the study. Per the germline V gene, CDR1 is SGHRS and CDR2 is YFSETQ. Trimming took 4 bases from V and 1 from J; bases not matched to a gene: 7. The CDR3 extends over 16 amino acids. Measured with immunoSEQ multiplex PCR; TCRdb has only the in-frame clones, and not every one. In the table there are roughly 280,000 clones, around 90% of which are singletons. V usage is TRBV5-1 and J usage is TRBJ2-7, with TRBD2 matching 11 bases. Sequencing was performed on PBMCs or T cells enriched from blood (not recorded which). This receptor was obtained from a man aged 35 to 55 who had been exposed to COVID-19. In DNA, the CDR3 is TGCGCCAGCAGCCTTACCGGGACTAGCGGTTCCTACGAGCAGTACTTC. Translated: CASSLTGTSGSYEQYF.